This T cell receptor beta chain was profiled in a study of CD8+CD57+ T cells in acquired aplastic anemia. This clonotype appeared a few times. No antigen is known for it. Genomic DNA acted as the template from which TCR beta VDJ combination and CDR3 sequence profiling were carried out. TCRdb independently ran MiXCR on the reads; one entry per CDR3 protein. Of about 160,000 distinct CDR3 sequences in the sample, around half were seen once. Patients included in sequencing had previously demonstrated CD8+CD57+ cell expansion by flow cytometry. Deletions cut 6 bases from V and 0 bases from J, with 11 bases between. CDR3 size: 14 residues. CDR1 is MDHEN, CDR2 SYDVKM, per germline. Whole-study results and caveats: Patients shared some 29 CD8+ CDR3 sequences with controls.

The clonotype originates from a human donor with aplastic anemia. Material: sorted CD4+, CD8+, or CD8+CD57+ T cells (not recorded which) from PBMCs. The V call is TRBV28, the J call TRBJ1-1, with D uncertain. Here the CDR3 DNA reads TGTGCCAGCAGGTCGGCAGGCCTGAACACTGAAGCTTTCTTT. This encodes CASRSAGLNTEAFF.